These 28 T cell receptor beta chains were sequenced from one sample in a study of T cell responses to AZD1222 COVID-19 vaccine. Here immunoSEQ multiplex PCR was the method, and the copy in TCRdb shows in-frame clones only, minus some. The table includes 130,000 to 150,000 clones, 75% to 85% detected once. The sequencing used peripheral blood, collected on day 0 of MenACWY control vaccination. The receptors were gathered from an adult in good health.

The chain couples TRBV4-1 to TRBJ1-6; D unclear. Per the germline V gene, CDR1 is MGHRA and CDR2 is YSYEKL. CDR3 length: 18 amino acids. The germline V and J ends were trimmed by 0 bases and 7 bases, with 19 bases remaining between them. This CDR3 is CASSQDVLLRGWNSPLHF. The CDR3 DNA reads as TGCGCCAGCAGCCAAGACGTCCTTCTACGGGGTTGGAATTCACCCCTCCACTTT.

The V gene is TRBV11-2, the J gene TRBJ2-1; no clear D gene. Looked up from germline, CDR1 is SGHAT and CDR2 is FQNNGV. Trimming cost V 5 bases and J 7 bases, with 9 bases left between them. The CDR3 loop spans 12 amino acids. CDR3 residues: CASSAGRNEQFF. The CDR3, as DNA: TGTGCCAGCAGCGCAGGACGAAATGAGCAGTTCTTC.

The gene calls are TRBV13 and TRBJ2-2; the match to TRBD2 covers 15 bases. The CDR3 extends over 17 amino acids. The germline CDR1 and CDR2 sequences are PRHDT and FYEKMQ (reference sequence). The trim removed 5 bases at V and 5 bases at J, leaving 6 bases unmatched. The CDR3 DNA reads TGTGCCAGCAGCCGGACTAGCGGGGGGGCGAGGACCGGGGAGCTGTTTTTT. Amino acid sequence: CASSRTSGGARTGELFF.

The chain joins TRBV11-3 to TRBJ2-7; D is undetermined. There are 13 residues in the CDR3. CDR1 and CDR2 (germline): SGHNT, YENEEA. V gave up 5 bases and J gave up 0 bases, with 8 bases separating them. CDR3 protein: CASSLGISYEQYF. CDR3 sequence (DNA): TGTGCCAGCAGCCTAGGGATCTCCTACGAGCAGTACTTC.

This rearrangement joins TRBV7-2 to TRBJ1-1; D not certain. V was pared by 1 base and J by 7 bases, with 16 bases between. The CDR3 length is 15 residues. CDR1 is SGHTA, CDR2 FQGNSA, per germline. The CDR3 region has the DNA TGTGCCAGCAGCTTAGTTCAGTCACCCAGGAGTGAAGCTTTCTTT. This encodes CASSLVQSPRSEAFF.

This chain connects TRBV2 to TRBJ2-3; D ambiguous. CDR3 length: 16 amino acids. Germline loops: CDR1 SNHLY, CDR2 FYNNEI. V was clipped by 3 bases and J by 2 bases, with 15 bases between them. The CDR3 DNA reads TGTGCCAGCAGTGAGGGCCCCACCCGAAACACAGATACGCAGTATTTT. It is translated as CASSEGPTRNTDTQYF.

This chain connects TRBV5-1 to TRBJ1-5; D unresolved. There are 13 residues in the CDR3. V lost 4 bases to trimming and J lost 4 bases, with 9 bases between them. From germline, CDR1 is SGHRS and CDR2 YFSETQ. The CDR3 DNA reads TGCGCCAGCAGCCCCGAAGGGAATCAGCCCCAGCATTTT. Protein product: CASSPEGNQPQHF. Based on the CDR3 plus reference TRBV5-1 and TRBJ1-5, the full variable domain is KAGVTQTPRYLIKTRGQQVTLSCSPISGHRSVSWYQQTPGQGLQFLFEYFSETQRNKGNFPGRFSGRQFSNSRSEMNVSTLELGDSALYLCASSPEGNQPQHFGDGTRLSIL.

The table lists this clone with a count of one. The chain couples TRBV27 to TRBJ1-1, with 8 bases identical to TRBD1. This CDR3 region has 16 residues. V trimming: 3 bases; J trimming: 4 bases; junction bases outside the gene matches: 10. Germline V gene sequence: CDR1 MNHEY, CDR2 SMNVEV (reference sequence). The CDR3 DNA is TGTGCCAGCAGTTTCGGTAAGGGACAGGCTTCCACTGAAGCTTTCTTT. This encodes CASSFGKGQASTEAFF.

This clone has only one observation. The rearrangement uses TRBV4-2 and TRBJ1-5, with TRBD1 identical over 8 bases. This CDR3 has 15 residues. J was trimmed by 0 bases and V by 4 bases; bases with no gene match: 2. Germline V gives CDR1 LGHNA, CDR2 YNFKEQ. Here the CDR3 DNA reads TGTGCCAGCAGCCTGGACAGGGATAGCAATCAGCCCCAGCATTTT. Amino acids: CASSLDRDSNQPQHF.

This clone was found a few times. The V and J genes are TRBV21-1 and TRBJ2-2; the tabulated D call, TRBD1, remains unverified against the DNA. TRBV21-1 is reported as a pseudogene. This CDR3 contains 14 residues. The CDR3 DNA reads TGTGCCAGCAGCACCTCGACAGAATCCGGGGAGCTGTTTTTT. Translating gives CASSTSTESGELFF.

CDR3 bases: TGTGCCAGCAGTATAACAGGGGGATTTTACAATGAGCAGTTCTTC. It codes for CASSITGGFYNEQFF. J is TRBJ2-1 and V is TRBV27, with 8 bases identical to TRBD1. The germline gives CDR1 MNHEY, CDR2 SMNVEV (reference sequence). With V trimmed by 5 bases and J by 4 bases, 7 bases remained unmatched. The CDR3 covers 15 residues.

This clone has only one observation. The chain links TRBV18 to TRBJ2-7; no clear D. Germline V CDR1 and CDR2: KGHSH, LQKENI. The CDR3 totals 16 residues. The germline V and J ends were trimmed by 3 bases and 1 base, with 16 bases remaining between them. CDR3 protein: CASSPGSLIGSYEQYF. The CDR3, as DNA: TGTGCCAGCTCACCCGGGTCTCTCATAGGGTCCTACGAGCAGTACTTC.

The V and J genes are TRBV9 and TRBJ1-3; D remains ambiguous. The V gene lost 0 bases and the J gene lost 3 bases, with 13 bases spanning the gap. The CDR3 spans 16 residues. Germline values: CDR1 SGDLS, CDR2 YYNGEE. CDR3 region: CASSVGSPEDGNTIYF. CDR3 coding DNA: TGTGCCAGCAGCGTAGGGAGCCCGGAGGATGGAAACACCATATATTTT.

The gene calls are TRBV5-1 and TRBJ2-7; 7 positions match TRBD1. V gave up 1 base and J gave up 3 bases; unmatched junction bases: 7. The CDR3 sequence is 15 residues long. Per germline, CDR1 SGHRS and CDR2 YFSETQ. CDR3 coding DNA: TGCGCCAGCAGCTTGAAAGGGGACAGCGTCTACGAGCAGTACTTC. It codes for CASSLKGDSVYEQYF.

The chain links TRBV18 to TRBJ1-5, with a weak D call TRBD1 (5 bases). This CDR3 has 13 residues. Trimming removed 3 bases at V and 7 bases at J, with 10 bases between. The germline V gene encodes CDR1 KGHSH and CDR2 LQKENI. CDR3 bases: TGTGCCAGCTCACCGGAAAACAGGCAGCCCCAGCATTTT. Its translation: CASSPENRQPQHF.

The CDR3 nucleotides are TGTGCCAGCAGCCCAGTTCCGGGGAAGGAGCAGTACTTC. This codes for CASSPVPGKEQYF. The chain joins TRBV7-9 to TRBJ2-7, with TRBD2 as a possible D gene (5 bases). Per the germline V gene, CDR1 is SEHNR and CDR2 is FQNEAQ (reference sequence). Deletions cut 5 bases from V and 7 bases from J, with 15 bases between. The CDR3 sequence is 13 residues long.

This clone appeared a single time. V usage is TRBV3-1 (or the pseudogene TRBV3-2) and J usage is TRBJ2-7, with D possibly TRBD1 on 6 matching bases. The germline CDR1 and CDR2 sequences are LGHDT and YNNKEL (reference sequence). V was trimmed by 0 bases and J by 1 base, leaving 7 bases between them. This CDR3 spans 14 amino acids. The DNA of the CDR3 is TGTGCCAGCAGCCAAGATGGACAGTCCTACGAGCAGTACTTC. It translates to CASSQDGQSYEQYF.

The chain uses TRBV11-3 and TRBJ1-3; 7 nucleotides align to TRBD1. The CDR3 consists of 17 residues. The germline gives CDR1 SGHNT, CDR2 YENEEA. V trimming: 5 bases; J trimming: 0 bases; junction bases outside the gene matches: 10. DNA for the CDR3: TGTGCCAGCAGCAAAAACAGGGGAAATTTCTCTGGAAACACCATATATTTT. This sequence encodes CASSKNRGNFSGNTIYF.

The chain links TRBV5-1 to TRBJ1-1; 8 bases match TRBD1. J gave up 7 bases and V 2 bases, and 10 bases lay outside the gene matches. Germline V gene data show CDR1 as SGHRS and CDR2 as YFSETQ. The CDR3 length is 15 residues. CDR3 DNA: TGCGCCAGCAGCTTCAAGGCACAGGGGGAAGTTGAAGCTTTCTTT. Amino acid sequence: CASSFKAQGEVEAFF. Drawing the rest from reference TRBV5-1 and TRBJ1-1, the complete variable domain is KAGVTQTPRYLIKTRGQQVTLSCSPISGHRSVSWYQQTPGQGLQFLFEYFSETQRNKGNFPGRFSGRQFSNSRSEMNVSTLELGDSALYLCASSFKAQGEVEAFFGQGTRLTVV.

This clone is classed as medium-sized (0.01 to 0.1%). The V call is TRBV18, the J call TRBJ2-7, with a possible D match to TRBD1 (5 bases). CDR1 is KGHSH and CDR2 is LQKENI in the germline V gene. This CDR3 has 13 amino acids. Trimming removed 4 bases at V and 6 bases at J, with 13 bases between. CDR3 protein: CASSRGRDSEQYV. As DNA, the CDR3 is TGTGCCAGCTCACGGGGCAGGGATAGCGAGCAGTACGTC.

The chain couples TRBV5-4 to TRBJ2-7; TRBD1 aligns across 10 bases. The germline V gene has CDR1 SGHNT and CDR2 YYREEE (reference sequence). Unmatched junction bases numbered 4, after V lost 4 bases and J lost 3 bases. The CDR3 is 14 amino acids. DNA of the CDR3: TGTGCCAGCAGCCCCCGGGACAGGGGCTACGAGCAGTACTTC. Translating gives CASSPRDRGYEQYF.

This chain joins TRBV6-1 and TRBJ1-1; possibly TRBD1 for D (5 bases). CDR1 MNHNS and CDR2 SASEGT come from the germline V gene. This CDR3 has 11 residues. With 3 bases removed from V and 10 bases from J, the gap between germline ends came to 9 bases. The DNA for the CDR3 is TGTGCCAGCAGTGACCGGGACCTAGCTTTCTTT. It encodes CASSDRDLAFF.

This chain links TRBV3-1 (or the pseudogene TRBV3-2) with TRBJ2-1; 14 bases line up with TRBD2. This CDR3 is 15 amino acids long. Germline CDR1 and CDR2: LGHDT and YNNKEL (reference sequence). The V segment lost 3 bases and the J segment 15 bases; nucleotides outside the gene matches: 10. CDR3 sequence (DNA): TGTGCCAGCAGCCACGGGACTAGCGGGGGCCCGGGGGGGTTCTTC. It translates to CASSHGTSGGPGGFF.

J is TRBJ2-4 and V is TRBV7-8, with TRBD1 identical over 7 bases. The junction had 10 bases not matched to a gene; V was cut back by 5 bases and J by 0 bases. Germline CDR1 and CDR2: SGHVS and FQNEAQ. The length of the CDR3 is 17 residues. The CDR3 reads CASSGTDAPLAKNIQYF. CDR3 in DNA: TGTGCCAGCAGCGGGACAGACGCACCACTAGCCAAAAACATTCAGTACTTC.

This clone was detected only a few times. The rearrangement uses TRBV14 and TRBJ2-2; tentative D call: TRBD2 (6 bases). V was shortened by 0 bases and J by 7 bases, with 12 bases between the two germline ends. This CDR3 is built from 15 residues. Germline V lookup: CDR1 SGHDN, CDR2 FVKESK. This chain's CDR3 is CASSQDSGAVGELFF. The CDR3 DNA sequence: TGTGCCAGCAGCCAAGATAGCGGTGCGGTCGGGGAGCTGTTTTTT.

The gene calls are TRBV5-1 and TRBJ2-2, with TRBD2 matching over 10 bases. CDR1 is SGHRS, CDR2 YFSETQ, per germline. The CDR3 covers 15 residues. V shed 6 bases, J shed 5 bases, and the junction held 7 bases outside the gene matches. CDR3 protein: CASTSAGGRTGELFF. The DNA of the CDR3 is TGCGCCAGCACCTCAGCGGGGGGGCGAACCGGGGAGCTGTTTTTT.

The chain joins TRBV25-1 to TRBJ2-3; D unclear. Germline V gene sequence: CDR1 MGHDK, CDR2 SYGVNS. This CDR3 has 12 residues. V lost 6 bases and J 2 bases, leaving 6 bases between the germline ends. For the CDR3, the DNA is TGTGCCAGCAGCAGGAACACAGATACGCAGTATTTT. Translated: CASSRNTDTQYF.

The chain uses TRBV19 and TRBJ1-1, with 7 bases identical to TRBD1. Per germline, CDR1 LNHDA and CDR2 SQIVND (reference sequence). The CDR3 totals 14 residues. V lost 8 bases, J lost 0 bases, and 6 bases stayed unmatched. CDR3 nucleotides: TGTGCCAGTGAAAGTGGGACAGTGAACACTGAAGCTTTCTTT. Protein product: CASESGTVNTEAFF.